The 22 T cell receptor beta chains given below trace back to one sample, sequenced in a study of radiation and T cells in renal cell carcinoma. Time point here: baseline pretreatment blood. Sample treatment: 15 Gy SBRT to primary tumor, nephrectomy 4 weeks later. Produced via immunoSEQ multiplex PCR; TCRdb's table is partial and in-frame only. The table shows 130,000 to 150,000 clones, with around nine tenths occurring only once. The input for sequencing was blood, taken from a patient whose treatment included radiotherapy and nephrectomy. All receptors derive from a woman in her forties or fifties with renal cell carcinoma.

V and J are TRBV12-5 and TRBJ2-1; 10 bases map to TRBD1. Per germline, CDR1 LGHNT and CDR2 FRNRAP. With V trimmed by 3 bases and J by 2 bases, 7 bases remained unmatched. The CDR3 loop spans 17 amino acids. The CDR3 sequence is CASGFRSGQGPYNEQFF. DNA of the CDR3: TGTGCTAGTGGTTTTCGTTCGGGACAGGGGCCCTACAATGAGCAGTTCTTC. Full variable domain (rest looked up from reference TRBV12-5 and TRBJ2-1): DARVTQTPRHKVTEMGQEVTMRCQPILGHNTVFWYRQTMMQGLELLAYFRNRAPLDDSGMPKDRFSAEMPDATLATLKIQPSEPRDSAVYFCASGFRSGQGPYNEQFFGPGTRLTVL.

The V and J genes are TRBV6-5 and TRBJ1-5, with 8 bases fitting TRBD1. The CDR3 is 14 amino acids. The germline V gene encodes CDR1 MNHEY and CDR2 SVGAGI. J was trimmed by 7 bases and V by 6 bases; bases with no gene match: 8. The CDR3 sequence: CASSLTGGRQPQHF. The CDR3 DNA is TGTGCCAGCAGCCTAACAGGGGGGAGGCAGCCCCAGCATTTT.

The chain uses TRBV7-2 and TRBJ2-7; no clear D. V dropped 3 bases and J dropped 7 bases, with 13 bases sitting between them. Germline V CDR1 and CDR2: SGHTA, FQGNSA. There are 13 residues in the CDR3. Here the CDR3 reads CASSFDPGREQYF. In DNA, the CDR3 is TGTGCCAGCAGCTTTGACCCCGGTCGGGAGCAGTACTTC.

This clone was recorded a few times. The CDR3 sequence is CASSLAPTSGGAANEQFF. The CDR3 DNA reads TGTGCCAGCAGCTTAGCGCCGACTAGCGGGGGGGCCGCCAATGAGCAGTTCTTC. This chain uses TRBV7-8 with TRBJ2-1; TRBD2 matches at 14 bases. Per germline, CDR1 SGHVS and CDR2 FQNEAQ. This CDR3 contains 18 residues. Germline trimming cut 0 bases from V and 6 bases from J; bases unmatched to any gene: 7.

The rearrangement joins TRBV5-6 to TRBJ2-7, with 10 bases lining up with TRBD2. The J segment lost 4 bases and the V segment lost 2 bases, leaving 3 bases of the junction unmatched. CDR3 length: 14 residues. CDR1 is SGHDT and CDR2 is YYEEEE in the germline V gene. CDR3 in amino acids: CASSLAGGRYEQYF. CDR3 DNA sequence: TGTGCCAGCAGCTTAGCGGGGGGGCGATACGAGCAGTACTTC. Drawing the rest from reference TRBV5-6 and TRBJ2-7, the complete variable domain is DAGVTQSPTHLIKTRGQQVTLRCSPKSGHDTVSWYQQALGQGPQFIFQYYEEEERQRGNFPDRFSGHQFPNYSSELNVNALLLGDSALYLCASSLAGGRYEQYFGPGTRLTVT.

The chain employs TRBV11-1 and TRBJ2-5; D is ambiguous. Trimming cost V 1 base and J 5 bases, with 2 bases left between them. CDR3 size: 11 residues. Germline CDR1 and CDR2: SGHAT and FQDESV (reference sequence). The CDR3 region is CASSLGETQYF. CDR3 bases: TGTGCCAGCAGCTTAGGGGAGACCCAGTACTTC.

This chain links TRBV19 with TRBJ2-7, with D possibly TRBD2 on 6 matching bases. The CDR3 sequence is 13 residues long. Looked up from germline, CDR1 is LNHDA and CDR2 is SQIVND (reference sequence). Between the trimmed V and J ends, which lost 6 bases and 2 bases, there was a span of 11 bases. The CDR3 DNA is TGTGCCAGTAGCACGGGGAGGACCTACGAGCAGTACTTC. Its translation: CASSTGRTYEQYF.

The gene calls are TRBV5-1 and TRBJ2-5, with 9 bases aligning to TRBD2. The CDR3 length is 15 residues. In germline, CDR1 is SGHRS, CDR2 YFSETQ. After removal of 2 bases from V and 3 bases from J, the junction contained 5 bases not matched to a gene. The CDR3 protein is CASSLSSGDEETQYF. CDR3 nucleotides: TGCGCCAGCAGCTTATCTAGCGGGGACGAAGAGACCCAGTACTTC.

The chain couples TRBV6-1 to TRBJ2-7, with D tentatively TRBD2 (6 bases). Germline V lookup: CDR1 MNHNS, CDR2 SASEGT. The CDR3 consists of 14 residues. Trimming stripped 11 bases from V and 0 bases from J, with 17 bases between. Written as DNA, the CDR3 is TGTGCCTCCCGGGCGGGGACCAGCTCCTACGAGCAGTACTTC. Translation: CASRAGTSSYEQYF.

The chain employs TRBV6-1 and TRBJ1-1; 8 positions match TRBD1. CDR3 length: 15 amino acids. Germline assignment: CDR1 MNHNS and CDR2 SASEGT. With 11 bases clipped from V and 1 base from J, the junction kept 12 bases outside the gene matches. Written as DNA, the CDR3 is TGTGCCGGTAAACAGGGGGAAGAGGGGAACACTGAAGCTTTCTTT. Its protein product is CAGKQGEEGNTEAFF.

This chain uses TRBV5-1 with TRBJ1-3, with D tentatively TRBD1 (6 bases). The V gene's germline CDR1 is SGHRS and CDR2 YFSETQ. V was clipped by 4 bases and J by 0 bases, with 14 bases between them. The CDR3 runs 16 residues. CDR3 sequence: CASSPRTESSGNTIYF. The CDR3 DNA follows: TGCGCCAGCAGCCCTAGGACAGAGAGCTCTGGAAACACCATATATTTT.

This chain connects TRBV18 to TRBJ1-3, with D unclear. This CDR3 has 15 residues. CDR1 is KGHSH and CDR2 is LQKENI in the germline V gene. V was pared by 2 bases and J by 4 bases, with 12 bases between. DNA of the CDR3: TGTGCCAGCTCACCAGCCGGGGTAGCGGGAAACACCATATATTTT. Translated: CASSPAGVAGNTIYF.

The V and J genes are TRBV5-1 and TRBJ1-4; D possibly corresponds to TRBD1 (6 bases). V was shortened by 1 base and J by 4 bases, with 11 bases between the two germline ends. Germline-derived CDR1 and CDR2 are SGHRS and YFSETQ. The CDR3 runs to 15 residues. The CDR3 sequence: CASSLLGAFNEKLFF. The DNA for the CDR3 is TGCGCCAGCAGCTTGCTGGGGGCCTTTAATGAAAAACTGTTTTTT.

The chain is built from TRBV5-1 and TRBJ1-1; D is uncertain. The CDR3 consists of 14 residues. V lost 0 bases to trimming and J lost 4 bases, with 10 bases between them. Germline V gives CDR1 SGHRS, CDR2 YFSETQ. As DNA, the CDR3 is TGCGCCAGCAGCTTGGCCACGGGGTTCACTGAAGCTTTCTTT. Amino acids: CASSLATGFTEAFF.

The V and J genes are TRBV5-1 and TRBJ2-7; D may match TRBD1 or TRBD2 (5 bases each). Germline CDR1 is SGHRS and CDR2 is YFSETQ. Trimming stripped 0 bases from V and 2 bases from J, with 9 bases between. This CDR3 is built from 14 residues. CDR3 sequence (DNA): TGCGCCAGCAGCTTGGGGGACCTCACCTACGAGCAGTACTTC. It codes for CASSLGDLTYEQYF.

The chain carries TRBV5-8 and TRBJ1-2; D is uncertain. CDR3 length: 13 amino acids. V was clipped by 0 bases and J by 7 bases, with 10 bases between them. The germline V gene encodes CDR1 SGHTS and CDR2 YDEGEE. The CDR3 bases are TGTGCCAGCAGCTTGGAGGTTGGGCCTGGCTACACCTTC. It encodes CASSLEVGPGYTF.

This chain joins TRBV6-1 and TRBJ1-4; 7 nucleotides match TRBD1. The CDR3 totals 12 residues. With 7 bases clipped from V and 7 bases from J, the junction kept 3 bases outside the gene matches. Germline CDR1 and CDR2: MNHNS and SASEGT. The CDR3 loop reads CASNGQVEKLFF. The CDR3 nucleotides are TGTGCCAGCAACGGACAGGTTGAAAAACTGTTTTTT.

The V gene is TRBV29-1, the J gene TRBJ1-1; unclear D gene. V dropped 4 bases and J dropped 7 bases, with 7 bases sitting between them. The germline V gene encodes CDR1 SQVTM and CDR2 ANQGSEA. The CDR3 sequence is 10 residues long. The CDR3 sequence is CSVADVEAFF. CDR3 in DNA: TGCAGCGTTGCTGACGTTGAAGCTTTCTTT. Supplemented by reference TRBV29-1 and TRBJ1-1, the full variable domain reads SAVISQKPSRDICQRGTSLTIQCQVDSQVTMMFWYRQQPGQSLTLIATANQGSEATYESGFVIDKFPISRPNLTFSTLTVSNMSPEDSSIYLCSVADVEAFFGQGTRLTVV.

This chain links TRBV7-3 with TRBJ2-5, with TRBD2 identical over 8 bases. CDR1 SGHTA and CDR2 FQGTGA come from the germline V gene. The J segment lost 2 bases and the V segment lost 3 bases, leaving 11 bases of the junction unmatched. The CDR3 extends over 17 amino acids. The CDR3 coding sequence is TGTGCCAGCAGCTTCTCTCCTGCGGGGGGCGGGCAAGAGACCCAGTACTTC. It encodes CASSFSPAGGGQETQYF.

The CDR3 loop is CASSLAGFREKLFF. The DNA of the CDR3 is TGTGCCAGCAGCTTAGCGGGTTTTAGGGAAAAACTGTTTTTT. The chain is built from TRBV7-2 and TRBJ1-4; D ambiguous. The length of the CDR3 is 14 residues. Trimming removed 0 bases at V and 8 bases at J, with 10 bases between. CDR1 and CDR2 (germline): SGHTA, FQGNSA.

The chain joins TRBV19 to TRBJ2-7; tentatively, D is TRBD1 (5 bases). Germline V gene data show CDR1 as LNHDA and CDR2 as SQIVND (reference sequence). The CDR3 runs to 14 residues. Trimming took off 9 bases at V and 0 bases at J, with 15 bases between the two ends. CDR3: CASSNPGFSYEQYF. In DNA form, the CDR3 reads TGTGCCAGCTCAAATCCAGGGTTCTCCTACGAGCAGTACTTC.

J is TRBJ1-6 and V is TRBV5-1; D is unclear. With 0 bases removed from V and 0 bases from J, the gap between germline ends came to 7 bases. The germline V gene has CDR1 SGHRS and CDR2 YFSETQ. The CDR3 totals 16 residues. CDR3 DNA sequence: TGCGCCAGCAGCTTGGAACTGGGCTCCTATAATTCACCCCTCCACTTT. Protein sequence: CASSLELGSYNSPLHF.